This T cell receptor delta chain comes out of a study of gamma-delta chains in newborns, infants, children. Across the whole study: Innate gammadelta T cells reportedly expand polyclonally right after birth, driven by microbial exposure, per the title.

TCRdb reanalysed the reads with CATT. The sample lists roughly 7,400 delta-chain clones, 10% to 12% occurring once. This clone occurred a few times. Germline V gives CDR1 GEAIGNYY, CDR2 EKD. The V end was cut by 2 bases, the J end by 1 base, with 17 bases between. The CDR3 consists of 19 residues. The sample comprised blood. The TCR sequence derives from a child who was a newborn, infant or young child, either healthy, febrile or measles-vaccinated (not recorded which). This chain joins TRDV2 and TRDJ3, with D tentatively TRDD3 (6 bases). The CDR3 DNA reads as TGTGCCTGTGACAGCGCGGATACACCCTCGTCCTGGGACACCCGACAGATGTTTTTC. It yields the protein CACDSADTPSSWDTRQMFF.